Shown below are 29 T cell receptor beta chains from a single sample sequenced in a study of cytomegalovirus exposure and HLA in healthy donors. The PCR contained 60 Vbeta and 13 Jbeta primers. Profiling relied on immunoSEQ multiplex PCR, and the TCRdb table lists in-frame clones only, not all of them. Its clone listing holds approximately 180,000 clones. Sample: PBMCs. These receptors were collected from a man between 25 and 39 years old in good health and CMV-seronegative.

The rearrangement uses TRBV6-1 and TRBJ2-1; 11 nucleotides match TRBD1. Trimming removed 5 bases from V and 15 bases from J; junction bases left unmatched: 6. Germline CDR1 MNHNS, CDR2 SASEGT. This CDR3 contains 12 residues. The CDR3 bases are TGTGCCAGCAGTTTAGGGGACAGGGGGTGGTTCTTC. Protein product: CASSLGDRGWFF.

V gene TRBV2 combines with J gene TRBJ1-5, with 7 positions matching TRBD1. The germline V gene encodes CDR1 SNHLY and CDR2 FYNNEI. V trimming: 8 bases; J trimming: 6 bases; junction bases outside the gene matches: 7. CDR3 length: 13 amino acids. The CDR3 coding sequence is TGTGCCAGCCTCCGGGACAGAAGTCAGCCCCAGCATTTT. As protein: CASLRDRSQPQHF.

The chain joins TRBV7-8 to TRBJ1-2, with TRBD1 matching over 10 bases. CDR1 is SGHVS, CDR2 FQNEAQ, per germline. The CDR3 has 16 residues. The junction had 9 bases not matched to a gene; V was cut back by 1 base and J by 7 bases. The CDR3 DNA follows: TGTGCCAGCAGCTTAGTCGGGGGAGGGACAGGGGTTGGCTACACCTTC. Amino acids: CASSLVGGGTGVGYTF.

The chain joins TRBV30 to TRBJ1-2; D gene uncertain. In germline, CDR1 is GTSNPN, CDR2 SVGIG (reference sequence). The V end was cut by 5 bases, the J end by 2 bases, with 9 bases between. CDR3 size: 12 residues. The CDR3 is CAWWHGNYGYTF. In nucleotides, the CDR3 is TGTGCCTGGTGGCACGGGAACTATGGCTACACCTTC.

The V and J genes are TRBV10-2 and TRBJ1-2; D perhaps matches TRBD1 (6 bases). V was trimmed by 6 bases and J by 5 bases, leaving 19 bases between them. The CDR3 extends over 15 amino acids. Germline V gives CDR1 WSHSY, CDR2 SAAADI. The CDR3 spells CASRITGSIPYGYTF. As DNA, the CDR3 is TGCGCCAGCAGGATAACAGGGTCTATTCCTTATGGCTACACCTTC.

The rearrangement uses TRBV5-4 and TRBJ2-2, with D uncertain. The germline V gene has CDR1 SGHNT and CDR2 YYREEE (reference sequence). The CDR3 runs 14 residues. Trimming removed 2 bases at V and 0 bases at J, with 5 bases between. The CDR3 is CASSFSSNTGELFF. In nucleotides, the CDR3 is TGTGCCAGCAGCTTTTCTTCGAACACCGGGGAGCTGTTTTTT.

The V call is TRBV2, the J call TRBJ1-2; 8 positions match TRBD1. CDR1 is SNHLY, CDR2 FYNNEI, per germline. The CDR3 contains 13 residues. With 3 bases clipped from V and 6 bases from J, the junction kept 3 bases outside the gene matches. The CDR3 DNA sequence: TGTGCCAGCAGTGAGGACAGGGATCATGGCTACACCTTC. It translates to CASSEDRDHGYTF.

V gene TRBV10-1 combines with J gene TRBJ2-1; 8 bases align to TRBD1. In germline, CDR1 is WNHNN, CDR2 SYGVQD (reference sequence). CDR3 length: 14 amino acids. V dropped 6 bases and J dropped 7; count of bases not matched to a gene: 8. For the CDR3, the DNA is TGCGCCAGCAGGGAAGGACAGGGTACGAATGAGCAGTTCTTC. Translating gives CASREGQGTNEQFF.

The chain employs TRBV27 and TRBJ2-2; TRBD2 matches 10 bases. This CDR3 comprises 18 residues. Germline CDR1 reads MNHEY; CDR2 reads SMNVEV (reference sequence). V shed 6 bases, J shed 5 bases, and the junction held 15 bases outside the gene matches. The CDR3 region has the DNA TGTGCCAGCAGCCTCTTTGCGCTAGCGGGAGTCGGTACCGGGGAGCTGTTTTTT. As protein: CASSLFALAGVGTGELFF.

The chain has TRBV5-8 and TRBJ1-1; 7 bases align to TRBD1. CDR1 SGHTS and CDR2 YDEGEE come from the germline V gene. The CDR3 has 13 residues. Trimming at V came to 5 bases and at J to 9 bases, leaving 10 bases not matched to a gene. Written as DNA, the CDR3 is TGTGCCAGCAGTTTTAACCAGGGGGAGCAAGCTTTCTTT. Translated, it gives CASSFNQGEQAFF.

As for this clone: Relative to the germline gene, one junction end is altered; a read error may explain this. The chain carries TRBV7-9 and TRBJ1-5, with unresolved D. CDR1 and CDR2 (germline): SEHNR, FQNEAQ (reference sequence). This CDR3 is built from 14 residues. CDR3 bases: TGTGCCAGCAGCCCAGTGGAGGCGGAACAGCCCCCGCATTTT. This encodes CASSPVEAEQPPHF.

The V gene is TRBV19, the J gene TRBJ1-2; tentative D call: TRBD1 (6 bases). The germline gives CDR1 LNHDA, CDR2 SQIVND (reference sequence). Trimming removed 0 bases from V and 3 bases from J, with 17 bases in between. The CDR3 loop spans 17 amino acids. The CDR3: CASSIDATGHEDYGYTF. The CDR3 DNA reads as TGTGCCAGTAGTATAGATGCAACAGGGCATGAGGACTATGGCTACACCTTC.

The rearrangement links TRBV4-2 to TRBJ1-4, with 7 bases lining up with TRBD1. Germline V CDR1 and CDR2: LGHNA, YNFKEQ. This CDR3 has 17 amino acids. Trimming at V came to 3 bases and at J to 0 bases, leaving 7 bases not matched to a gene. The CDR3 nucleotides read TGTGCCAGCAGCCAGGCATGGGACAGTGCAACTAATGAAAAACTGTTTTTT. Amino acid sequence: CASSQAWDSATNEKLFF.

The J gene is TRBJ2-7, the V gene TRBV11-3; D is perhaps TRBD2 (6 bases). The CDR3 length is 15 residues. V gave up 3 bases and J gave up 2 bases, with 14 bases separating them. Germline V gives CDR1 SGHNT, CDR2 YENEEA. The chain's CDR3 is CASSLGTLLAYEQYF. In DNA form, the CDR3 reads TGTGCCAGCAGCTTGGGGACTCTACTTGCCTACGAGCAGTACTTC.

The chain is built from TRBV9 and TRBJ1-3; 7 nucleotides line up with TRBD1. After removal of 0 bases from V and 1 base from J, the junction contained 7 bases not matched to a gene. The CDR3 totals 17 residues. The germline V gene has CDR1 SGDLS and CDR2 YYNGEE. This chain's CDR3 is CASSVGFQGGSGNTIYF. In DNA form, the CDR3 reads TGTGCCAGCAGCGTAGGGTTCCAGGGGGGATCTGGAAACACCATATATTTT. Combining the CDR3 with reference TRBV9 and TRBJ1-3 gives the whole variable domain DSGVTQTPKHLITATGQRVTLRCSPRSGDLSVYWYQQSLDQGLQFLIQYYNGEERAKGNILERFSAQQFPDLHSELNLSSLELGDSALYFCASSVGFQGGSGNTIYFGEGSWLTVV.

As concerns this clone: An end of the junction does not agree with germline; a read error may underlie this. This sequence joins TRBV30 and TRBJ2-1; 9 bases line up with TRBD1. This CDR3 has 13 residues. Germline CDR1 GTSNPN, CDR2 SVGIG (reference sequence). DNA of the CDR3: TGTGCCTGGGGGACAGGGTGGGACAACGAGCAGTTCTTC. Translation gives CAWGTGWDNEQFF. The full variable domain, its missing parts supplied by reference TRBV30 and TRBJ2-1, is SQTIHQWPATLVQPVGSPLSLECTVEGTSNPNLYWYRQAAGRGLQLLFYSVGIGQISSEVPQNLSASRPQDRQFILSSKKLLLSDSGFYLCAWGTGWDNEQFFGPGTRLTVL.

The chain joins TRBV5-4 to TRBJ2-5; TRBD1 matches at 7 bases. There are 16 residues in the CDR3. The germline V gene has CDR1 SGHNT and CDR2 YYREEE (reference sequence). After removal of 1 base from V and 4 bases from J, the junction contained 10 bases not matched to a gene. CDR3 nucleotides: TGTGCCAGCAGCTTGAAAACAGGGGATTCTAGAGAGACCCAGTACTTC. This translates into CASSLKTGDSRETQYF. Full variable domain (missing parts from reference TRBV5-4 and TRBJ2-5): ETGVTQSPTHLIKTRGQQVTLRCSSQSGHNTVSWYQQALGQGPQFIFQYYREEENGRGNFPPRFSGLQFPNYSSELNVNALELDDSALYLCASSLKTGDSRETQYFGPGTRLLVL.

The chain is built from TRBV4-2 and TRBJ2-5, with D perhaps matching TRBD1 (5 bases). The DNA end favors TRBJ2-7, so the J call may be wrong. Germline V CDR1 and CDR2: LGHNA, YNFKEQ. CDR3 length: 18 amino acids. This chain's CDR3 is CASSQGAGLEVGTYEQYF. The CDR3 nucleotides are TGTGCCAGCAGCCAAGGGGCAGGGTTGGAAGTAGGAACCTACGAGCAGTACTTC.

The CDR3 loop is CASSQDRGYGYTF. DNA for the CDR3: TGCGCCAGCAGCCAAGACCGCGGCTATGGCTACACCTTC. This rearrangement joins TRBV5-1 to TRBJ1-2, with D uncertain. With 4 bases removed from V and 4 bases from J, the gap between germline ends came to 11 bases. The CDR3 is 13 amino acids. The germline V gene encodes CDR1 SGHRS and CDR2 YFSETQ.

The rearrangement uses TRBV5-8 and TRBJ1-6; a possible D gene is TRBD1 (5 bases). CDR3 length: 19 amino acids. V gave up 0 bases and J gave up 0 bases, with 16 bases separating them. The germline gives CDR1 SGHTS, CDR2 YDEGEE. DNA of the CDR3: TGTGCCAGCAGCTTGGCCCGCGGACAAAGGAGCTCCTATAATTCACCCCTCCACTTT. Its translation: CASSLARGQRSSYNSPLHF.

This chain uses TRBV20-1 with TRBJ2-5; possible D gene TRBD2, 5 bases. Trimming took 6 bases from V and 5 from J, leaving 10 bases between them. The CDR3 runs 11 residues. Per germline, CDR1 DFQATT and CDR2 SNEGSKA (reference sequence). The CDR3 DNA is TGCAGTGCCGACGCGGGCGAGACCCAGTACTTC. As protein: CSADAGETQYF.

This rearrangement joins TRBV5-1 to TRBJ1-1, with a tentative D call TRBD1 (6 bases). V lost 4 bases to trimming and J lost 1 base, with 17 bases between them. Germline-derived CDR1 and CDR2 are SGHRS and YFSETQ. This CDR3 region has 16 residues. This CDR3 reads CASSTRTTDRNTEAFF. CDR3 in DNA: TGCGCCAGCAGCACACGGACGACGGACAGGAACACTGAAGCTTTCTTT. The entire variable domain, with the rest obtained from reference TRBV5-1 and TRBJ1-1, is as follows: KAGVTQTPRYLIKTRGQQVTLSCSPISGHRSVSWYQQTPGQGLQFLFEYFSETQRNKGNFPGRFSGRQFSNSRSEMNVSTLELGDSALYLCASSTRTTDRNTEAFFGQGTRLTVV.

The rearrangement uses TRBV7-7 and TRBJ2-1; possibly TRBD2 for D (6 bases). Trimming cost V 5 bases and J 5 bases, with 16 bases left between them. The CDR3 loop spans 15 amino acids. Germline V gene sequence: CDR1 SSHAT, CDR2 FNYEAQ (reference sequence). The CDR3 protein is CASSPRGGINNEQFF. The CDR3 DNA sequence: TGTGCCAGCAGCCCAAGGGGCGGGATTAACAATGAGCAGTTCTTC.

This chain joins TRBV5-1 and TRBJ2-6; 7 positions agree with TRBD1. Trimming removed 1 base from V and 0 bases from J; junction bases left unmatched: 7. CDR3 size: 18 residues. Germline assignment: CDR1 SGHRS and CDR2 YFSETQ. The CDR3 loop reads CASSLSGTDGSGANVLTF. The CDR3 DNA reads as TGCGCCAGCAGCTTGAGTGGGACAGACGGCTCTGGGGCCAACGTCCTGACTTTC.

The chain couples TRBV5-4 to TRBJ1-2; D possibly corresponds to TRBD1 (5 bases). V gave up 3 bases and J gave up 2 bases, with 14 bases separating them. The CDR3 consists of 15 residues. CDR1 is SGHNT and CDR2 is YYREEE in the germline V gene (reference sequence). The CDR3 loop is CASSSPGLSNYGYTF. The CDR3 DNA reads as TGTGCCAGCAGCTCCCCGGGACTCTCGAACTATGGCTACACCTTC.

The chain is built from TRBV28 and TRBJ1-4; D is unclear. The CDR3 is 12 residues long. V dropped 5 bases and J dropped 12 bases, with 13 bases sitting between them. The germline V gene has CDR1 MDHEN and CDR2 SYDVKM. The CDR3 loop is CASSIFGPQLFF. DNA for the CDR3: TGTGCCAGCAGTATTTTTGGGCCCCAACTGTTTTTT.

In DNA, the CDR3 is TGCGCCAGCAGTTCACCGGGGGGGAATACGCAGTATTTT. This gives the protein CASSSPGGNTQYF. The rearrangement links TRBV10-1 to TRBJ2-3; 8 nucleotides align to TRBD2. The V gene's germline CDR1 is WNHNN and CDR2 SYGVQD (reference sequence). V lost 5 bases to trimming and J lost 7 bases; unmatched junction nucleotides: 5. CDR3 length equals 13 residues.

The J gene is TRBJ1-2, the V gene TRBV29-1; D gene unclear. The CDR3 runs 10 residues. The V and J ends lost 4 bases and 7 bases respectively, with 7 bases between them. Germline CDR1 SQVTM, CDR2 ANQGSEA. The CDR3 region has the DNA TGCAGCGTTGGTGAACTTGGCTACACCTTC. Translation: CSVGELGYTF.

J is TRBJ1-5 and V is TRBV19; unclear D gene. The germline V and J ends were trimmed by 6 bases and 3 bases, with 15 bases remaining between them. The CDR3 contains 15 residues. From germline, CDR1 is LNHDA and CDR2 SQIVND (reference sequence). The CDR3, as DNA: TGTGCCAGTAGCCTGGGAGGGTTGGTCAATCAGCCCCAGCATTTT. It encodes CASSLGGLVNQPQHF.